There are a few counts of the clone carrying this TCR beta chain. What it recognizes is unknown. In TCRdb, the reads were re-called with MiXCR into one record per CDR3 protein. This sample has fewer than 550,000 distinct CDR3 sequences, with roughly 10% found just once. The sample comes from a study of T cell repertoires in cytomegalovirus infection. In the study overall: Matching HLA type, along with CMV infection, was indicated by public TCR beta signatures. Study-level findings and limits: The ex vivo response showed dominance by HLA-C-restricted CMV-specific TCR beta clonotypes.

Per the germline V gene, CDR1 is LNHNV and CDR2 is YYDKDF (reference sequence). The CDR3 loop spans 19 amino acids. V was shortened by 5 bases and J by 5 bases, with 28 bases between the two germline ends. The sequence was obtained from a human donor in good health (CMV status not recorded). Some clones in this sample may be carry-over from other donors' samples. The chain is built from TRBV15 and TRBJ1-5, with D possibly matching TRBD1 (6 bases). The specimen was PBMCs. CDR3 nucleotides: TGTGCCACCAGCTTCCCTGTTGGCAGGGGTGGCCTATTGGATCAGCCCCAGCATTTT. It yields the protein CATSFPVGRGGLLDQPQHF.